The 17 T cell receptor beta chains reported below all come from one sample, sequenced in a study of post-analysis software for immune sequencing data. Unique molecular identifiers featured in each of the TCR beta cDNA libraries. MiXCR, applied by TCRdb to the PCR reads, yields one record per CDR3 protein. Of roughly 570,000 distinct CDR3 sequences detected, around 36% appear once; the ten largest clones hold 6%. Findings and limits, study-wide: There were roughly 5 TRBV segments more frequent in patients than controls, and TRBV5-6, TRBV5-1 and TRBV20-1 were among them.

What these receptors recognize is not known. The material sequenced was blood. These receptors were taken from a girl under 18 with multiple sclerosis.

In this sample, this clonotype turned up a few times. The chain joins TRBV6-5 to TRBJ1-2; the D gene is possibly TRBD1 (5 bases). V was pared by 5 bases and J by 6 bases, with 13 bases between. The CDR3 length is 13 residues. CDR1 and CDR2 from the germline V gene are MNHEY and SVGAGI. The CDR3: CASSKRSGDGYTF. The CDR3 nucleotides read TGTGCCAGCAGTAAGAGGTCGGGGGATGGCTACACCTTC.

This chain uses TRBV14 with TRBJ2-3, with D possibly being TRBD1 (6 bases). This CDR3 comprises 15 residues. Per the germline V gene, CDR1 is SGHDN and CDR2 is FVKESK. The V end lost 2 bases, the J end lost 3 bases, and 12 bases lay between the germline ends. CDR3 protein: CASSQLTGVTDTQYF. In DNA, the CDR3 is TGTGCCAGCAGCCAACTGACAGGCGTAACAGATACGCAGTATTTT.

In DNA, the CDR3 is TGCGCCAGCAGCTTGGAGCAGGGGAGCTCCTACGAGCAGTACTTC. It yields the protein CASSLEQGSSYEQYF. This chain uses TRBV5-1 with TRBJ2-7; possibly TRBD1 for D (6 bases). Trimming cost V 0 bases and J 0 bases, with 10 bases left between them. The CDR3 contains 15 residues. Per germline, CDR1 SGHRS and CDR2 YFSETQ.

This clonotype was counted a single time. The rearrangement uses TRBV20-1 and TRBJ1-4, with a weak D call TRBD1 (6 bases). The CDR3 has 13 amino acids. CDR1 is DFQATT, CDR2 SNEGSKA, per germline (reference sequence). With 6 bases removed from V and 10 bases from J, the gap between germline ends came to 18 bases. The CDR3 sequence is CSAPGTQLRKLFF. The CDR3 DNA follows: TGCAGTGCCCCCGGGACACAATTACGAAAACTGTTTTTT.

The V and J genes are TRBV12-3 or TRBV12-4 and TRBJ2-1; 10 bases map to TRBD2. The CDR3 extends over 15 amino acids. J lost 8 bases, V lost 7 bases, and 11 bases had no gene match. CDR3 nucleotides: TGTGCCAGCACCAAGCGGGAGGGCCGGTGGGATGAGCAGTTCTTC. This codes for CASTKREGRWDEQFF.

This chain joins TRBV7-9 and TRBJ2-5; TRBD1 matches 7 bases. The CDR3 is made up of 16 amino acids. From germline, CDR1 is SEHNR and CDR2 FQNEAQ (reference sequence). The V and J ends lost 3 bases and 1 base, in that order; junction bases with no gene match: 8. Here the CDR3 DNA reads TGTGCCAGCAGCTTCACACCGACAGGGCTCCAAGAGACCCAGTACTTC. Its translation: CASSFTPTGLQETQYF. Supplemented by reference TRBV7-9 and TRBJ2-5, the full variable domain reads DTGVSQNPRHKITKRGQNVTFRCDPISEHNRLYWYRQTLGQGPEFLTYFQNEAQLEKSRLLSDRFSAERPKGSFSTLEIQRTEQGDSAMYLCASSFTPTGLQETQYFGPGTRLLVL.

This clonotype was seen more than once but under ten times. The CDR3 DNA reads TGTGCCAGCAGGGACAGGGCTATGGATGGCTACACCTTC. This sequence encodes CASRDRAMDGYTF. The chain combines TRBV14 with TRBJ1-2; 8 positions agree with TRBD1. This CDR3 has 13 amino acids. Germline V gives CDR1 SGHDN, CDR2 FVKESK. Trimming removed 6 bases from V and 6 bases from J; junction bases left unmatched: 6.

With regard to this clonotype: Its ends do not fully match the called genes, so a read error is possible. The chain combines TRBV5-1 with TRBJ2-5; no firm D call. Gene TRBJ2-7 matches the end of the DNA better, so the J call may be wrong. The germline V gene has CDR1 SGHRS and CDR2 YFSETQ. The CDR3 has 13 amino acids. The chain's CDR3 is CASSLDETYEQYF. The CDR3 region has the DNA TGCGCCAGCAGTTTGGACGAAACCTACGAGCAGTACTTC.

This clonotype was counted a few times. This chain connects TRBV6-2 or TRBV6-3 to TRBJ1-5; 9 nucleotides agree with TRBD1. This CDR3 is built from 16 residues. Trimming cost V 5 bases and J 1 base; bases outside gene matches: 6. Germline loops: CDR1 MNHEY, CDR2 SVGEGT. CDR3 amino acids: CASSAGTGRSNQPQHF. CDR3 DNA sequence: TGTGCCAGCAGTGCTGGGACAGGGAGGAGCAATCAGCCCCAGCATTTT.

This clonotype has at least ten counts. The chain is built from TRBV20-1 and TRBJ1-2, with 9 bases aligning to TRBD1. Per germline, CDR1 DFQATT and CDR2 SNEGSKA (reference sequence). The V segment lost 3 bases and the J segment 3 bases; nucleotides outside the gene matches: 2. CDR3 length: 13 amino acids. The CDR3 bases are TGCAGTGCTAGCCGGGACAGGGACTATGGCTACACCTTC. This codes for CSASRDRDYGYTF.

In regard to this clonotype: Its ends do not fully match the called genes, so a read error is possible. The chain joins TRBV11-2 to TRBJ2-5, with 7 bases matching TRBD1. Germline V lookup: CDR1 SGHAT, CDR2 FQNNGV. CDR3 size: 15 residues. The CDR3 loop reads CASNLLRDSQGTQYF. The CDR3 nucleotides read TGTGCCAGCAACCTCCTCCGGGACAGCCAAGGGACCCAGTACTTC.

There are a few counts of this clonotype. The CDR3 reads CASSQVHRAADGYTF. The CDR3 nucleotides are TGCGCCAGCAGCCAGGTTCATCGGGCCGCGGATGGCTACACCTTC. This chain connects TRBV4-1 to TRBJ1-2; D is uncertain. Germline lookup yields CDR1 MGHRA and CDR2 YSYEKL. CDR3 length: 15 residues. V was trimmed by 3 bases and J by 6 bases, leaving 17 bases between them.

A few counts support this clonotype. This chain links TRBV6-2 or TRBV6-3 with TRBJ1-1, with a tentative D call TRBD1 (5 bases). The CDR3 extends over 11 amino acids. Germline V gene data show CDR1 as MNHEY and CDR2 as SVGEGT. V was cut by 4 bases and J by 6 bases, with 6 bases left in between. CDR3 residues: CASSSGPEAFF. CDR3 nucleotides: TGTGCCAGCAGTTCGGGGCCTGAAGCTTTCTTT.

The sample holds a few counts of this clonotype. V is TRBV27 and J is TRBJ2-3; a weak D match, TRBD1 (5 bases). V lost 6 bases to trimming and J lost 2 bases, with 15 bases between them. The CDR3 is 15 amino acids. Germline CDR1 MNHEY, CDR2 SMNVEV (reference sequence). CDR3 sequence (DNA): TGTGCCAGCAGATCGGACATAACTTTCACAGATACGCAGTATTTT. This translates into CASRSDITFTDTQYF.

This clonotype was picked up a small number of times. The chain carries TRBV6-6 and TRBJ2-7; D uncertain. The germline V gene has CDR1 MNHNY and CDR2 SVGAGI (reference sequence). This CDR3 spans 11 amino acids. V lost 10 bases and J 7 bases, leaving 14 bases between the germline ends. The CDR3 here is CATAMLREQYF. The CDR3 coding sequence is TGTGCCACTGCGATGTTGAGGGAGCAGTACTTC.

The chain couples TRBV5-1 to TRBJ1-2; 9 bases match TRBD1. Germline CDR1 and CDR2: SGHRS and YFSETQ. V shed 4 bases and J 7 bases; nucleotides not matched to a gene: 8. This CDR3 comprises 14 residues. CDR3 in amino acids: CASSKEQGAPGYTF. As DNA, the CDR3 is TGCGCCAGCAGCAAAGAACAGGGGGCGCCTGGCTACACCTTC.

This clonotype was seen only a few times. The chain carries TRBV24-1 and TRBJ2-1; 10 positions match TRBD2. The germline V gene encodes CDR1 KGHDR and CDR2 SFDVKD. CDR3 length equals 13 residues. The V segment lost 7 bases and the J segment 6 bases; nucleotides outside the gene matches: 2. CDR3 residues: CATRRTSGNEQFF. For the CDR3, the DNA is TGTGCCACCAGAAGGACTAGCGGCAATGAGCAGTTCTTC.